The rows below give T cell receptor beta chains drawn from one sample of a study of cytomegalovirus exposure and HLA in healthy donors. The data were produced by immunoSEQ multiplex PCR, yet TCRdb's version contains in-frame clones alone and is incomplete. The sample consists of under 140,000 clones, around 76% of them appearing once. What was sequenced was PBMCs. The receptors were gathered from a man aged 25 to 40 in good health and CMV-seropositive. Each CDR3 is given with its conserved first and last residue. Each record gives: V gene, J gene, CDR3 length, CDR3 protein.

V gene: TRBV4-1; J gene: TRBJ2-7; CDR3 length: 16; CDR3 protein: CASSQAAPPGRGEQYF
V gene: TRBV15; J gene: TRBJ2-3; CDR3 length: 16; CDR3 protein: CATSFGLAGGVDTQYF
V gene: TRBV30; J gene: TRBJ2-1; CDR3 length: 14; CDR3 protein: CAWRGLAQGNEQFF
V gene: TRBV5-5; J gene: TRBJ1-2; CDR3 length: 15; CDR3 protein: CASSLLSGTNYGYTF
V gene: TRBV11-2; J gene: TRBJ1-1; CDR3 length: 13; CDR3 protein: CASSLGQGDEAFF
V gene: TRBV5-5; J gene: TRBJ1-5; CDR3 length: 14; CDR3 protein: CASSLTGSNQPQHF
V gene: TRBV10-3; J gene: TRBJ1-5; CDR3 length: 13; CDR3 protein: CAISPGVARPQHF
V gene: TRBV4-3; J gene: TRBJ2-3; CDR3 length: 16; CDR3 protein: CASRQGPAGTTDTQYF
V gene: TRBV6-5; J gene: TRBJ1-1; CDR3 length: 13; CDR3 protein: CASSQTHRFEAFF
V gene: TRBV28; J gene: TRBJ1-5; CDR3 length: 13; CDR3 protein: CASRPTGFQPQHF
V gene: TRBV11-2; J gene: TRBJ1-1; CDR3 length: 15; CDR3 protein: CASSSWGHLNTEAFF
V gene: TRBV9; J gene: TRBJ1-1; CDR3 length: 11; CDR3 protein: CASSPGTEAFF
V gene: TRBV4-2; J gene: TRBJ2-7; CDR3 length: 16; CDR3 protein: CASSHDSSGSSYEQYF
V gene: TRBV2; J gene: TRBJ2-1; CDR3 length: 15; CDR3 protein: CASSDDRGSYNEQFF
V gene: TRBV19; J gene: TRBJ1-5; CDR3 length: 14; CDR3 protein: CASSRRLDNQPQHF